This TCR beta chain emerged from a study of cytomegalovirus exposure and HLA in healthy donors. The CDR3 covers 14 residues. V dropped 2 bases and J dropped 6; count of bases not matched to a gene: 5. Germline assignment: CDR1 MNHNS and CDR2 SASEGT. Comments on this clone: Antigen unknown.

The study's findings and limits: Most TCR beta V segments were productive about 87% or about 30% of the time in an earlier analysis. The study reported that TCR beta sequences accurately predicted HLA-A and HLA-B alleles in most subjects. The study put 150 to 200 TCR beta chains on its list as cytomegalovirus-associated.

PCR involved 60 Vbeta and 13 Jbeta primers. Repertoires were generated with immunoSEQ multiplex PCR, while TCRdb's copy carries only in-frame clones and drops some. In all, the sample yields about 140,000 clones. This receptor was identified in a man in his forties in good health and CMV-seronegative. The chain carries TRBV6-1 and TRBJ2-7; 9 bases are a match to TRBD1. Sequencing was carried out using PBMCs. CDR3 nucleotides: TGTGCCAGCAGTGAATGGGGACAGGGCAGCGAGCAGTACTTC. It specifies CASSEWGQGSEQYF.